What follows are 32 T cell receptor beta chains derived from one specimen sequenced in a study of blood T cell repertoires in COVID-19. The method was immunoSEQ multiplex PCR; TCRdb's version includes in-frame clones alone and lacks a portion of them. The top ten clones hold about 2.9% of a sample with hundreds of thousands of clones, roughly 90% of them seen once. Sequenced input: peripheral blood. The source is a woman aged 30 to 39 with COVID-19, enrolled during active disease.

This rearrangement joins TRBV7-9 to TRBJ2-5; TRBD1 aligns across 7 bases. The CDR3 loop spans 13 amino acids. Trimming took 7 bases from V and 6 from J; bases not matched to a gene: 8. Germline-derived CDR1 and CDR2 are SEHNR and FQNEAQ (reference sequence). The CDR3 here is CASMGTGVKTQYF. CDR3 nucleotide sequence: TGTGCCAGCATGGGAACAGGGGTCAAGACCCAGTACTTC. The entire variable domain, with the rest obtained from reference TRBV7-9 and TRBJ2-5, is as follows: DTGVSQNPRHKITKRGQNVTFRCDPISEHNRLYWYRQTLGQGPEFLTYFQNEAQLEKSRLLSDRFSAERPKGSFSTLEIQRTEQGDSAMYLCASMGTGVKTQYFGPGTRLLVL.

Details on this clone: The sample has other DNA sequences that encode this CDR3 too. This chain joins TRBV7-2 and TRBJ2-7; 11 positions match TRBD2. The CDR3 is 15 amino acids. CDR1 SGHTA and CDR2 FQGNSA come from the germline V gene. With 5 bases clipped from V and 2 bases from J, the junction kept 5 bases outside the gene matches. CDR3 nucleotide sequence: TGTGCCAGCAGCCTCGGACTAGCGGGTACCTACGAGCAGTACTTC. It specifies CASSLGLAGTYEQYF.

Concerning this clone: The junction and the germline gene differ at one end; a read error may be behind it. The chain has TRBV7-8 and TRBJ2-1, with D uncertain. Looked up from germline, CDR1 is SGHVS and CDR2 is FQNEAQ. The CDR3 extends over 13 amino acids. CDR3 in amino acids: CASSLGPTLRHIF. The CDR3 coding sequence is TGTGCCAGCAGCTTAGGGCCAACCCTCAGGCACATCTTC.

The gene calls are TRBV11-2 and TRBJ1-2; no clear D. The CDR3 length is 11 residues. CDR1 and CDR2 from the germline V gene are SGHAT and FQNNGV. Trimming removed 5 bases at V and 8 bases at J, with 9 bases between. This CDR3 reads CASSMSRGYTF. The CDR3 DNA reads TGTGCCAGCAGCATGTCTAGGGGCTACACCTTC.

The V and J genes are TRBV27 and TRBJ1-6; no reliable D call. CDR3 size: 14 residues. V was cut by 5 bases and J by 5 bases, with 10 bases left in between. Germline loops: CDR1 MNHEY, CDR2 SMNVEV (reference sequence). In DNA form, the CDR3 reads TGTGCCAGCAGTCGCACTGGAGATAATTCACCCCTCCACTTT. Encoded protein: CASSRTGDNSPLHF.

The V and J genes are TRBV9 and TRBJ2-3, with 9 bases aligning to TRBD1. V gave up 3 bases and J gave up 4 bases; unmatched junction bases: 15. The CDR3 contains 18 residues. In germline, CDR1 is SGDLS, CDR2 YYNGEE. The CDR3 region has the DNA TGTGCCAGCAGCGAACGACAGGGGGGAGTCTCGGTCGCAGATACGCAGTATTTT. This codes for CASSERQGGVSVADTQYF.

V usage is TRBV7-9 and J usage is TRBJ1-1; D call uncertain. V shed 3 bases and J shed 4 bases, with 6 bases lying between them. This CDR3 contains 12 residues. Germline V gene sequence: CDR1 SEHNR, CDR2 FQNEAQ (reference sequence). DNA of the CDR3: TGTGCCAGCAGCTTTGAGGGCACTGAAGCTTTCTTT. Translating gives CASSFEGTEAFF.

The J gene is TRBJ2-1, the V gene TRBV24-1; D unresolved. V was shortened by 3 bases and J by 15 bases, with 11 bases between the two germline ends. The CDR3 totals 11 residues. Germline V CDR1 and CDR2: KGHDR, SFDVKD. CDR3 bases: TGTGCCACCAGTGATCGCCAGGCGTGGTTCTTC. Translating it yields CATSDRQAWFF.

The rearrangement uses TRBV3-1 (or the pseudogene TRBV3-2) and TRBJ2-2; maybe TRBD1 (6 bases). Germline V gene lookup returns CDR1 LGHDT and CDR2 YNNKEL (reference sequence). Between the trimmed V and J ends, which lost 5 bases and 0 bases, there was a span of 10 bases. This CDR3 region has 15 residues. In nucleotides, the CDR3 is TGTGCCAGCAGCGCCTGGGACACGAACACCGGGGAGCTGTTTTTT. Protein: CASSAWDTNTGELFF.

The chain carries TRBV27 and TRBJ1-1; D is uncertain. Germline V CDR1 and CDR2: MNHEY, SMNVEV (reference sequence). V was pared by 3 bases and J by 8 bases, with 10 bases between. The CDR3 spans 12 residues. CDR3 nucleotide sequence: TGTGCCAGCAGTTTTCGAACAGTCGAAGCTTTCTTT. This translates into CASSFRTVEAFF.

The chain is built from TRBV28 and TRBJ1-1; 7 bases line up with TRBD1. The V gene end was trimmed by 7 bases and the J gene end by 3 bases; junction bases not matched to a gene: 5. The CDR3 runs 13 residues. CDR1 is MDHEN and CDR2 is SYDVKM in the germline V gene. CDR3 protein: CASTIQGHTEAFF. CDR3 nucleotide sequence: TGTGCCAGCACTATACAGGGGCACACTGAAGCTTTCTTT.

In nucleotides, the CDR3 is TGTGCCAGCAGTTACCGGGAGGCCATGAACACTGAAGCTTTCTTT. Translation gives CASSYREAMNTEAFF. This chain joins TRBV6-6 and TRBJ1-1; D is ambiguous. In germline, CDR1 is MNHNY, CDR2 SVGAGI (reference sequence). Trimming took 2 bases from V and 0 from J, leaving 10 bases between them. CDR3 length equals 15 residues.

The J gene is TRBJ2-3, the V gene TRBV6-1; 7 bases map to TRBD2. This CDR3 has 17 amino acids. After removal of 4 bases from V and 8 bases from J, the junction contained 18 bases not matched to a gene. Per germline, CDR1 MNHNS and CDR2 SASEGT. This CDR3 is CASSAAPGGTNGGTQYF. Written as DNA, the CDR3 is TGTGCCAGCAGTGCCGCGCCCGGGGGGACTAATGGGGGTACGCAGTATTTT.

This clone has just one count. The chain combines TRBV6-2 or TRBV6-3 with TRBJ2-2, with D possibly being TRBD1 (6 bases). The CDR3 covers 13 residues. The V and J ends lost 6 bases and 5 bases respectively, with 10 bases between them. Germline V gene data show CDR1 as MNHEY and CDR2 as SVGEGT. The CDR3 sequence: CASSSRGTGELFF. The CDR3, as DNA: TGTGCCAGCAGCAGCAGGGGAACCGGGGAGCTGTTTTTT.

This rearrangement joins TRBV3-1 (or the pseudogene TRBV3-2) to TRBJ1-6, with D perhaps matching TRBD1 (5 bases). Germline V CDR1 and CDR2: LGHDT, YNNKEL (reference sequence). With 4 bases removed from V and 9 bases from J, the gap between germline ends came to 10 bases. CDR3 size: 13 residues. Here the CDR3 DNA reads TGTGCCAGCAGCCTCGGACAAATTTCACCCCTCCACTTT. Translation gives CASSLGQISPLHF.

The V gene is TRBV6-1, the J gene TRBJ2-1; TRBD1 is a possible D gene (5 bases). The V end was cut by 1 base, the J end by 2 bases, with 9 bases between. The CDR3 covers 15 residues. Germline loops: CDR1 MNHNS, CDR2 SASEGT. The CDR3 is CASSEGQGTYNEQFF. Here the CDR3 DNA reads TGTGCCAGCAGTGAAGGTCAGGGAACCTACAATGAGCAGTTCTTC.

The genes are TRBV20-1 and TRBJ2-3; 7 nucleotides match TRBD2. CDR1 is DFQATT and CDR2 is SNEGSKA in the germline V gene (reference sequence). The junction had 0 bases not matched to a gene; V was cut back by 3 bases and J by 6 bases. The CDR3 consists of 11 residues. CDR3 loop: CSASGRDTQYF. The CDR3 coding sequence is TGCAGTGCTAGCGGGAGGGATACGCAGTATTTT.

The DNA for the CDR3 is TGTGCTGAAGAAAGGGGTGTCTCTGGGGCCAACGTCCTGACTTTC. This encodes CAEERGVSGANVLTF. The J gene is TRBJ2-6, the V gene TRBV30; perhaps TRBD1 as D (5 bases). Germline V lookup: CDR1 GTSNPN, CDR2 SVGIG (reference sequence). This CDR3 has 15 amino acids.

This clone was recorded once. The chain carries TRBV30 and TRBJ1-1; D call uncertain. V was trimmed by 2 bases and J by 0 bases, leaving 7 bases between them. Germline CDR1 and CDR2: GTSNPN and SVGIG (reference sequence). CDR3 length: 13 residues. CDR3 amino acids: CAWSSGLNTEAFF. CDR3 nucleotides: TGTGCCTGGAGTTCGGGGTTGAACACTGAAGCTTTCTTT. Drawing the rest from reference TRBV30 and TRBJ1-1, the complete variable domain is SQTIHQWPATLVQPVGSPLSLECTVEGTSNPNLYWYRQAAGRGLQLLFYSVGIGQISSEVPQNLSASRPQDRQFILSSKKLLLSDSGFYLCAWSSGLNTEAFFGQGTRLTVV.

CDR3 region: CASSKTGNSGANVLTF. The DNA of the CDR3 is TGTGCCAGCAGCAAAACAGGAAACTCTGGGGCCAACGTCCTGACTTTC. This chain uses TRBV7-2 with TRBJ2-6, with TRBD1 as a possible D gene (5 bases). The CDR3 runs 16 residues. The germline V gene has CDR1 SGHTA and CDR2 FQGNSA. Trimming cost V 5 bases and J 0 bases, with 11 bases left between them.

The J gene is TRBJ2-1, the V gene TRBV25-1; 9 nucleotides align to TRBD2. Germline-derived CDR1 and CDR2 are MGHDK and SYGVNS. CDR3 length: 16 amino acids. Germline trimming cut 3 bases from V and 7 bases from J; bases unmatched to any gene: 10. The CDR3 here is CASSDILASGNNEQFF. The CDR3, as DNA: TGTGCCAGCAGTGATATCCTGGCTAGCGGGAATAATGAGCAGTTCTTC.

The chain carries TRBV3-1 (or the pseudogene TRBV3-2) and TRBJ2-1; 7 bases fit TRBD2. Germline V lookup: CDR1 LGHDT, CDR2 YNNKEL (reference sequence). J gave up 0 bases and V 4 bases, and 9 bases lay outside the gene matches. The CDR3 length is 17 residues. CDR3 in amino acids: CASSPYRRGSSYNEQFF. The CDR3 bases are TGTGCCAGCAGCCCATATCGGCGGGGGAGCTCCTACAATGAGCAGTTCTTC.

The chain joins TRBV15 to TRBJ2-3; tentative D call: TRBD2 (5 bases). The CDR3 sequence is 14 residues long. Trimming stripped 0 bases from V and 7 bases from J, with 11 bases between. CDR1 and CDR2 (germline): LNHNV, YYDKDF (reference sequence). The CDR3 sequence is CATSRDRSTNTQYF. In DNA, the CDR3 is TGTGCCACCAGCAGAGATAGGTCGACTAATACGCAGTATTTT.

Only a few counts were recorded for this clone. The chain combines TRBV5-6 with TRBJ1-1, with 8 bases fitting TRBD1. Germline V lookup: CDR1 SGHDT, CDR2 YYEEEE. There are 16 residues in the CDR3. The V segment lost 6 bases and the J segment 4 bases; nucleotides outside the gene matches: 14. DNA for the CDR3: TGTGCCAGCATCACTTGGGGCAGGGGGCTGTCCACTGAAGCTTTCTTT. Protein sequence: CASITWGRGLSTEAFF.

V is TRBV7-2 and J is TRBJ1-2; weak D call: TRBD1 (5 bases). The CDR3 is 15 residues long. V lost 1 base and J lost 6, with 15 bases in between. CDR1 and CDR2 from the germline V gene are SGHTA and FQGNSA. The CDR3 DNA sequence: TGTGCCAGCAGCTTAGACGGGACGGGACTCAATGGCTACACCTTC. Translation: CASSLDGTGLNGYTF.

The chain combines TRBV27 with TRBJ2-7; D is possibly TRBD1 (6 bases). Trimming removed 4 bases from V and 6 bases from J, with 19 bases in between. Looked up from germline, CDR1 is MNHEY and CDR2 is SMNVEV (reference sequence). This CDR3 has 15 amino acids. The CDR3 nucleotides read TGTGCCAGCAGTTCGTACAGGGAAAGGGCCCTCGAGCAGTACTTC. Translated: CASSSYRERALEQYF.

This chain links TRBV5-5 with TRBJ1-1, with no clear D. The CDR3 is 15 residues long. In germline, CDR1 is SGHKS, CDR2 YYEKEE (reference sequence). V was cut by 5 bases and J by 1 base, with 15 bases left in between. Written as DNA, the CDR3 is TGTGCCAGCAGTTCCGTCCCGCGCGCGAACACTGAAGCTTTCTTT. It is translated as CASSSVPRANTEAFF.

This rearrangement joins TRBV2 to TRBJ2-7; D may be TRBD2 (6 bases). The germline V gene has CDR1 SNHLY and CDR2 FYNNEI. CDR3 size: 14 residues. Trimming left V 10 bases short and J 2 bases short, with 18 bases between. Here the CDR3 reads CATLPAGRPYEQYF. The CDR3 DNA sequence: TGTGCCACCCTCCCCGCGGGACGGCCCTACGAGCAGTACTTC.

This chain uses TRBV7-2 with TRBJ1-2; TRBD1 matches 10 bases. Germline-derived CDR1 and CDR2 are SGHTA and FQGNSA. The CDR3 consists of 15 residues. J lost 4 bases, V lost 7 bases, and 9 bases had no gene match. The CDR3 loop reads CASTTGDRGIYGYTF. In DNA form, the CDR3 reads TGTGCCAGCACGACAGGGGACAGGGGAATCTATGGCTACACCTTC.

For the CDR3, the DNA is TGTGCCACCGGGACAGGGTTTACTAACTATGGCTACACCTTC. It encodes CATGTGFTNYGYTF. The V gene is TRBV6-5, the J gene TRBJ1-2, with 9 nucleotides matching TRBD1. CDR1 is MNHEY, CDR2 SVGAGI, per germline. The CDR3 contains 14 residues. Trimming took 10 bases from V and 0 from J; bases not matched to a gene: 6.

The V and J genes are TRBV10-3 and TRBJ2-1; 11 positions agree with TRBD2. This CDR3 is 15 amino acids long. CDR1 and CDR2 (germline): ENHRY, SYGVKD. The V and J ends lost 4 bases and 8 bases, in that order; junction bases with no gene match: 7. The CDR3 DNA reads TGTGCCATCAGTGGCCTCCTAGCGGGGGGCGATGAGCAGTTCTTC. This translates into CAISGLLAGGDEQFF.

The CDR3 here is CASSPRDRETNTGELFF. CDR3 in DNA: TGTGCCAGCTCACCCCGGGACAGGGAGACGAACACCGGGGAGCTGTTTTTT. The rearrangement links TRBV18 to TRBJ2-2; TRBD1 matches at 9 bases. This CDR3 comprises 17 residues. The germline gives CDR1 KGHSH, CDR2 LQKENI. Trimming removed 3 bases from V and 0 bases from J; junction bases left unmatched: 5.